Each of the 24 T cell receptor beta chains below was sequenced from the same sample in a study of blood T cell repertoires in COVID-19. The repertoire was sequenced with immunoSEQ multiplex PCR; TCRdb's copy has only in-frame clones and lacks some. The sample records under 95,000 clones, about 83% being singletons. Sequences were obtained from peripheral blood. These receptors all stem from an elderly woman with acute or convalescent COVID-19.

The chain joins TRBV28 to TRBJ2-7, with D possibly being TRBD2 (7 bases). Germline V gene data show CDR1 as MDHEN and CDR2 as SYDVKM. The length of the CDR3 is 18 residues. With 2 bases removed from V and 3 bases from J, the gap between germline ends came to 23 bases. The CDR3 region has the DNA TGTGCCAGCAGTTTAACAGGGATTGGGAGGGAGCTTTTCTACGAGCAGTACTTC. This gives the protein CASSLTGIGRELFYEQYF.

The rearrangement joins TRBV18 to TRBJ2-3; D might be TRBD1 (5 bases). V was clipped by 0 bases and J by 1 base, with 14 bases between them. The CDR3 loop spans 17 amino acids. CDR1 is KGHSH, CDR2 LQKENI, per germline. The CDR3 region is CASSPPARSGRTDTQYF. The CDR3 coding sequence is TGTGCCAGCTCACCACCGGCTCGCTCAGGGCGCACAGATACGCAGTATTTT.

V and J are TRBV19 and TRBJ1-5, with a weak D call TRBD1 (6 bases). Per germline, CDR1 LNHDA and CDR2 SQIVND (reference sequence). V lost 6 bases, J lost 4 bases, and 13 bases lay in between. This CDR3 contains 14 residues. The CDR3 DNA is TGTGCCAGTAGAGGGTACAGGGCGAATCAGCCCCAGCATTTT. Protein sequence: CASRGYRANQPQHF.

This rearrangement joins TRBV6-5 to TRBJ1-1; TRBD1 matches at 7 bases. The V and J ends lost 6 bases and 2 bases, in that order; junction bases with no gene match: 6. Germline assignment: CDR1 MNHEY and CDR2 SVGAGI. This CDR3 is 14 amino acids long. The CDR3: CASSRDRVNTEAFF. In DNA form, the CDR3 reads TGTGCCAGCAGCCGAGACAGGGTTAACACTGAAGCTTTCTTT.

The V gene is TRBV9, the J gene TRBJ1-1; 8 bases align to TRBD1. V trimming: 4 bases; J trimming: 7 bases; junction bases outside the gene matches: 9. The CDR3 runs to 14 residues. Germline-derived CDR1 and CDR2 are SGDLS and YYNGEE. CDR3 DNA sequence: TGTGCCAGCAGCCCGGGGACAGGTAATGATGAAGCTTTCTTT. Residues: CASSPGTGNDEAFF.

V and J are TRBV24-1 and TRBJ2-1, with 8 nucleotides matching TRBD2. The CDR3 is made up of 15 amino acids. The J segment lost 5 bases and the V segment lost 4 bases, leaving 6 bases of the junction unmatched. Germline assignment: CDR1 KGHDR and CDR2 SFDVKD. The CDR3 region is CATSDPTSGDNEQFF. The CDR3 DNA reads TGTGCCACCAGTGACCCAACTAGCGGAGACAATGAGCAGTTCTTC.

This chain connects TRBV21-1 to TRBJ2-1; the table's D call, TRBD2, was not checked against the DNA. TRBV21-1 is tagged as a pseudogene. CDR3 size: 16 residues. CDR3 DNA: TGTGCCAGCAGCGTCCCGCGGAGGGCAGCGGCCAATGAGCAGTTCTTC. Translated, it gives CASSVPRRAAANEQFF.

The chain recombines TRBV27 with TRBJ1-4, with a possible D match to TRBD1 (5 bases). In germline, CDR1 is MNHEY, CDR2 SMNVEV (reference sequence). The CDR3 has 14 amino acids. The V end lost 5 bases, the J end lost 4 bases, and 11 bases lay between the germline ends. CDR3 in DNA: TGTGCCAGCAGTCGCAGAAGGGGTAATGAAAAACTGTTTTTT. Translated: CASSRRRGNEKLFF.

V and J are TRBV18 and TRBJ2-3; the match to TRBD2 covers 7 bases. The CDR3 runs to 16 residues. Unmatched junction bases numbered 8, after V lost 2 bases and J lost 3 bases. Per the germline V gene, CDR1 is KGHSH and CDR2 is LQKENI. This chain's CDR3 is CASSPAASRETDTQYF. Here the CDR3 DNA reads TGTGCCAGCTCACCAGCTGCCTCGCGGGAGACAGATACGCAGTATTTT.

The V gene is TRBV11-2, the J gene TRBJ2-7, with 9 bases matching TRBD2. CDR3 length: 14 amino acids. V was clipped by 8 bases and J by 4 bases; unmatched bases: 9. Germline V gene lookup returns CDR1 SGHAT and CDR2 FQNNGV. This chain's CDR3 is CASGTLAGFYEQYF. The CDR3 coding sequence is TGTGCCAGCGGTACCCTAGCGGGATTTTACGAGCAGTACTTC.

CDR3 amino acids: CASSQEWSSYEQYF. CDR3 in DNA: TGTGCCAGCAGCCAAGAATGGAGCTCCTACGAGCAGTACTTC. The rearrangement links TRBV14 to TRBJ2-7; D not certain. The V end was cut by 0 bases, the J end by 0 bases, with 6 bases between. This CDR3 region has 14 residues. The germline CDR1 and CDR2 sequences are SGHDN and FVKESK.

The rearrangement uses TRBV5-1 and TRBJ2-3; 10 bases are shared with TRBD2. Germline loops: CDR1 SGHRS, CDR2 YFSETQ. V shed 2 bases and J 6 bases; nucleotides not matched to a gene: 6. The CDR3 contains 15 residues. The CDR3 nucleotides read TGCGCCAGCAGCTTAAGCGGGAGGGCTTCTGATACGCAGTATTTT. This sequence encodes CASSLSGRASDTQYF. Filled out from reference TRBV5-1 and TRBJ2-3, the complete variable domain reads KAGVTQTPRYLIKTRGQQVTLSCSPISGHRSVSWYQQTPGQGLQFLFEYFSETQRNKGNFPGRFSGRQFSNSRSEMNVSTLELGDSALYLCASSLSGRASDTQYFGPGTRLTVL.

The chain has TRBV20-1 and TRBJ1-1, with TRBD1 as a possible D gene (5 bases). The germline V and J ends were trimmed by 3 bases and 1 base, with 12 bases remaining between them. This CDR3 has 14 residues. Germline CDR1 is DFQATT and CDR2 is SNEGSKA (reference sequence). The CDR3, as DNA: TGCAGTGCTAGTATGACAGCCTCGAACACTGAAGCTTTCTTT. Its protein is CSASMTASNTEAFF.

The chain uses TRBV11-2 and TRBJ2-3; 7 bases map to TRBD2. This CDR3 has 17 residues. The V and J ends lost 3 bases and 9 bases, in that order; junction bases with no gene match: 18. CDR1 and CDR2 from the germline V gene are SGHAT and FQNNGV. The CDR3 sequence is CASSFLAMASGAGTQYF. As DNA, the CDR3 is TGTGCCAGCAGCTTTTTAGCTATGGCTAGCGGTGCAGGAACGCAGTATTTT.

The chain employs TRBV9 and TRBJ1-2; TRBD1 matches at 7 bases. V lost 4 bases and J lost 7; bases outside the gene matches: 10. The CDR3 covers 14 residues. Germline CDR1 reads SGDLS; CDR2 reads YYNGEE. The CDR3, as DNA: TGTGCCAGCAGCCCTCCCCAGGGGGTCGGTGGCTACACCTTC. Protein: CASSPPQGVGGYTF. Complete variable domain (other parts from reference TRBV9 and TRBJ1-2): DSGVTQTPKHLITATGQRVTLRCSPRSGDLSVYWYQQSLDQGLQFLIQYYNGEERAKGNILERFSAQQFPDLHSELNLSSLELGDSALYFCASSPPQGVGGYTFGSGTRLTVV.

The V gene is TRBV5-4, the J gene TRBJ2-3; D unclear. This CDR3 comprises 14 residues. Deletions cut 0 bases from V and 0 bases from J, with 5 bases between. Germline CDR1 is SGHNT and CDR2 is YYREEE (reference sequence). CDR3 in DNA: TGTGCCAGCAGCTTGGTACAGAGCACAGATACGCAGTATTTT. Amino acids: CASSLVQSTDTQYF.

The J gene is TRBJ2-1, the V gene TRBV7-9; 7 positions match TRBD1. The length of the CDR3 is 15 residues. V lost 4 bases to trimming and J lost 6 bases; unmatched junction nucleotides: 9. The germline V gene encodes CDR1 SEHNR and CDR2 FQNEAQ (reference sequence). As DNA, the CDR3 is TGTGCCAGCAGCTCTAGACAGGGCACAATCAATGAGCAGTTCTTC. Amino acids: CASSSRQGTINEQFF.

This chain connects TRBV25-1 to TRBJ2-2; TRBD1 matches at 7 bases. Germline assignment: CDR1 MGHDK and CDR2 SYGVNS. The CDR3 is 14 amino acids. Trimming at V came to 7 bases and at J to 3 bases, leaving 5 bases not matched to a gene. This chain's CDR3 is CASTGGIDTGELFF. DNA for the CDR3: TGTGCCAGCACAGGGGGAATCGACACCGGGGAGCTGTTTTTT.

The chain employs TRBV2 and TRBJ2-3; 7 positions agree with TRBD1. After removal of 6 bases from V and 2 bases from J, the junction contained 5 bases not matched to a gene. This CDR3 region has 14 residues. Germline CDR1 SNHLY, CDR2 FYNNEI. The chain's CDR3 is CASSDRVPTDTQYF. CDR3 DNA sequence: TGTGCCAGCAGCGACAGGGTGCCCACAGATACGCAGTATTTT.

The gene calls are TRBV19 and TRBJ2-6; D perhaps matches TRBD1 (6 bases). Looked up from germline, CDR1 is LNHDA and CDR2 is SQIVND (reference sequence). V lost 5 bases, J lost 0 bases, and 14 bases lay in between. The CDR3 is 17 amino acids. The chain's CDR3 is CASSLTQGPSGANVLTF. For the CDR3, the DNA is TGTGCCAGTAGTTTGACACAGGGCCCCTCTGGGGCCAACGTCCTGACTTTC.

This chain links TRBV4-1 with TRBJ2-2; 9 bases are shared with TRBD1. Germline trimming cut 4 bases from V and 7 bases from J; bases unmatched to any gene: 10. Per germline, CDR1 MGHRA and CDR2 YSYEKL. CDR3 length: 16 residues. The CDR3 nucleotides read TGCGCCAGCAGCCCTCCGGACAGGGGATCTGGCGGGGAGCTGTTTTTT. Translation gives CASSPPDRGSGGELFF.

This chain connects TRBV4-1 to TRBJ1-1; 8 nucleotides align to TRBD1. The ends lost 4 bases at V and 5 bases at J; junction bases unmatched: 9. CDR3 length equals 15 residues. Per germline, CDR1 MGHRA and CDR2 YSYEKL. The DNA for the CDR3 is TGCGCCAGCAGCCCTGGTCAGGGGGCAAATACTGAAGCTTTCTTT. Translation: CASSPGQGANTEAFF.

The gene calls are TRBV4-3 and TRBJ2-5, with a weak D call TRBD2 (6 bases). The germline V gene encodes CDR1 LGHNA and CDR2 YSLEER. This CDR3 region has 15 residues. V was trimmed by 4 bases and J by 5 bases, leaving 17 bases between them. DNA for the CDR3: TGCGCCAGCAGCCCCCAGTTGGAGGGCGGCGAGACCCAGTACTTC. Its translation is CASSPQLEGGETQYF.

The rearrangement links TRBV28 to TRBJ2-7; D is undetermined. The CDR3 runs 13 residues. CDR1 and CDR2 (germline): MDHEN, SYDVKM. V lost 5 bases and J lost 6, with 14 bases in between. The CDR3 bases are TGTGCCAGCAGTCCCTCTCTACCCCCCGAGCAGTACTTC. Translated, it gives CASSPSLPPEQYF.